This T cell receptor (beta chain) was sequenced for a study of blood T cell repertoires in COVID-19. CDR1 and CDR2 (germline): SGHDT, YYEEEE. After removal of 4 bases from V and 3 bases from J, the junction contained 11 bases not matched to a gene. The CDR3 has 17 residues. Repertoires were generated with immunoSEQ multiplex PCR, while TCRdb's copy carries only in-frame clones and drops some. The profile shows under 200,000 clones, over 70% of them singletons. The TCR was taken from a middle-aged woman with acute COVID-19. This rearrangement joins TRBV5-6 to TRBJ2-1, with TRBD1 matching 9 bases. Sequenced material: PBMCs or T cells enriched from blood (not recorded which). Here the CDR3 reads CASSDKQGALNYNEQFF. CDR3 in DNA: TGTGCCAGCAGCGACAAACAGGGGGCATTAAACTACAATGAGCAGTTCTTC.